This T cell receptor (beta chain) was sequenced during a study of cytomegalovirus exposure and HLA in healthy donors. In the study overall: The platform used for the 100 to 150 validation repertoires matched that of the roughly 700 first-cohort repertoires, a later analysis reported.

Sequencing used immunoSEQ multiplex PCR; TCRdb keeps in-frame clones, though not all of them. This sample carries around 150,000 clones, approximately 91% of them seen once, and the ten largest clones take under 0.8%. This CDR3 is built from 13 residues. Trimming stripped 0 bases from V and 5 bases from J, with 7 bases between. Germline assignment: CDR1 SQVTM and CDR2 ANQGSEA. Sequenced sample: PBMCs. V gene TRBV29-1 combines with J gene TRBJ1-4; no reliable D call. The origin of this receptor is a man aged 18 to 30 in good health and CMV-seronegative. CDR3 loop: CSVEDRGNEKLFF. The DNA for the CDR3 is TGCAGCGTTGAAGATCGAGGGAATGAAAAACTGTTTTTT.